This T cell receptor (beta chain) was documented in a study of blood T cell repertoires in COVID-19. V gave up 2 bases and J gave up 7 bases, with 12 bases separating them. Germline V lookup: CDR1 KGHSH, CDR2 LQKENI. The CDR3 extends over 13 amino acids. Original handling: Reference gene primer amplification gave estimated nucleated cell counts. Produced via immunoSEQ multiplex PCR; TCRdb's table is partial and in-frame only. The DNA was the basis for D and trimming; V, J and clone size are from that table. The data contain some 250,000 clones, about 79% of them singletons. Sequenced input: peripheral blood. This sequence originates from an elderly woman with acute or convalescent COVID-19. The J gene is TRBJ2-7, the V gene TRBV18; D ambiguous. CDR3 loop: CASSPIGATEQYF. DNA for the CDR3: TGTGCCAGCTCACCAATTGGCGCGACAGAGCAGTACTTC.